These 14 T cell receptor beta chains were sequenced from one sample in a study of CD4+ T cells in melanoma. TCRdb's table, derived via immunoSEQ multiplex PCR, lists solely in-frame clones and lacks some. The sample yields about 140,000 clones, around 90% seen once. The origin of the receptors is a human donor with melanoma.

The gene calls are TRBV7-3 and TRBJ2-2; TRBD2 is a possible D gene (6 bases). V shed 5 bases and J shed 4 bases, with 8 bases lying between them. CDR1 SGHTA and CDR2 FQGTGA come from the germline V gene. The CDR3 has 13 residues. The CDR3 DNA reads TGTGCCAGCAGCCCGCGGGGCACCGGGGAGCTGTTTTTT. This sequence encodes CASSPRGTGELFF.

V gene TRBV5-1 combines with J gene TRBJ2-5; TRBD2 agrees at 10 bases. The V segment lost 1 base and the J segment 1 base; nucleotides outside the gene matches: 4. CDR1 and CDR2 (germline): SGHRS, YFSETQ. There are 16 residues in the CDR3. The CDR3 DNA is TGCGCCAGCAGCTTGACAGCGGGGGGGCCCCAAGAGACCCAGTACTTC. Translating it yields CASSLTAGGPQETQYF.

This clone showed up just once. The chain recombines TRBV9 with TRBJ1-5, with D perhaps matching TRBD1 (6 bases). CDR3 length equals 12 residues. Germline V gene sequence: CDR1 SGDLS, CDR2 YYNGEE. V lost 3 bases and J lost 6, with 7 bases in between. The CDR3: CASSGGPQPQHF. CDR3 DNA sequence: TGTGCCAGCAGCGGGGGGCCTCAGCCCCAGCATTTT. Using reference TRBV9 and TRBJ1-5 for the parts outside the CDR3, the full variable domain is DSGVTQTPKHLITATGQRVTLRCSPRSGDLSVYWYQQSLDQGLQFLIQYYNGEERAKGNILERFSAQQFPDLHSELNLSSLELGDSALYFCASSGGPQPQHFGDGTRLSIL.

The CDR3 nucleotides are TGTGCCAGCAGCAGGGACAGCTACACTGAAGCTTTCTTT. Protein: CASSRDSYTEAFF. V is TRBV11-2 and J is TRBJ1-1, with 7 bases matching TRBD1. Trimming at V came to 5 bases and at J to 3 bases, leaving 3 bases not matched to a gene. This CDR3 is 13 amino acids long. From germline, CDR1 is SGHAT and CDR2 FQNNGV. Full variable domain (missing parts from reference TRBV11-2 and TRBJ1-1): EAGVAQSPRYKIIEKRQSVAFWCNPISGHATLYWYQQILGQGPKLLIQFQNNGVVDDSQLPKDRFSAERLKGVDSTLKIQPAKLEDSAVYLCASSRDSYTEAFFGQGTRLTVV.

The genes are TRBV2 and TRBJ2-4; tentatively, D is TRBD2 (6 bases). The CDR3 contains 13 residues. CDR1 and CDR2 (germline): SNHLY, FYNNEI. Trimming shortened V by 8 bases and J by 9 bases, and 17 bases separated the two germline ends. The CDR3 is CASRRDRGTIQYF. For the CDR3, the DNA is TGTGCCAGCCGGCGGGACCGTGGAACCATTCAGTACTTC. The entire variable domain, with the rest obtained from reference TRBV2 and TRBJ2-4, is as follows: EPEVTQTPSHQVTQMGQEVILRCVPISNHLYFYWYRQILGQKVEFLVSFYNNEISEKSEIFDDQFSVERPDGSNFTLKIRSTKLEDSAMYFCASRRDRGTIQYFGAGTRLSVL.

The chain has TRBV6-1 and TRBJ1-1; D uncertain. Trimming cost V 2 bases and J 8 bases, with 21 bases left between them. Germline V CDR1 and CDR2: MNHNS, SASEGT. This CDR3 has 16 residues. The CDR3 reads CASSESSRTLSEEAFF. The CDR3 coding sequence is TGTGCCAGCAGTGAATCTTCTCGGACCTTGAGCGAAGAAGCTTTCTTT.

The chain employs TRBV2 and TRBJ1-4; maybe TRBD1 (5 bases). Per germline, CDR1 SNHLY and CDR2 FYNNEI. The CDR3 length is 15 residues. V was shortened by 8 bases and J by 2 bases, with 15 bases between the two germline ends. CDR3 region: CASRTRAQTNEKLFF. DNA of the CDR3: TGTGCCAGCCGCACCAGGGCACAGACTAATGAAAAACTGTTTTTT.

CDR3 in amino acids: CASSLRDNKNIQYF. The CDR3 nucleotides are TGTGCCAGCAGCTTAAGGGACAACAAAAACATTCAGTACTTC. This sequence joins TRBV13 and TRBJ2-4; the D gene is possibly TRBD1 (6 bases). Trimming removed 2 bases from V and 3 bases from J, with 8 bases in between. The CDR3 extends over 14 amino acids. CDR1 is PRHDT, CDR2 FYEKMQ, per germline (reference sequence).

In DNA, the CDR3 is TGCAGCGTTGCAGTCCTCGGGACTGAAGCTTTCTTT. As protein: CSVAVLGTEAFF. The rearrangement uses TRBV29-1 and TRBJ1-1; D gene ambiguous. CDR1 is SQVTM, CDR2 ANQGSEA, per germline. Trimming shortened V by 4 bases and J by 5 bases, and 11 bases separated the two germline ends. The CDR3 loop spans 12 amino acids. The whole variable domain, remainder taken from reference TRBV29-1 and TRBJ1-1, is SAVISQKPSRDICQRGTSLTIQCQVDSQVTMMFWYRQQPGQSLTLIATANQGSEATYESGFVIDKFPISRPNLTFSTLTVSNMSPEDSSIYLCSVAVLGTEAFFGQGTRLTVV.

The chain couples TRBV4-1 to TRBJ2-7, with D possibly matching TRBD1 (5 bases). This CDR3 region has 16 residues. V was clipped by 2 bases and J by 5 bases, with 19 bases between them. Germline-derived CDR1 and CDR2 are MGHRA and YSYEKL. CDR3 nucleotide sequence: TGCGCCAGCAGCCAAACACCCACAGGTTTCCGCCACGAGCAGTACTTC. Translating gives CASSQTPTGFRHEQYF.

The rearrangement joins TRBV5-1 to TRBJ1-2, with 9 bases matching TRBD1. The germline V gene has CDR1 SGHRS and CDR2 YFSETQ. V was clipped by 4 bases and J by 9 bases; unmatched bases: 13. The CDR3 extends over 15 amino acids. In nucleotides, the CDR3 is TGCGCCAGCAGCCGGGACAGGGAAGTAGTACGCAGCTACACCTTC. Translation: CASSRDREVVRSYTF.

In regard to this clone: At the DNA level, this CDR3 is encoded by other sequences in the same sample as well. This rearrangement joins TRBV5-1 to TRBJ2-5; D not certain. Trimming removed 0 bases from V and 2 bases from J, with 8 bases in between. Germline V gene data show CDR1 as SGHRS and CDR2 as YFSETQ. The CDR3 consists of 14 residues. The CDR3 here is CASSLGGVQETQYF. The CDR3 region has the DNA TGCGCCAGCAGCTTGGGTGGGGTTCAAGAGACCCAGTACTTC. Variable domain in full (rest from reference TRBV5-1 and TRBJ2-5): KAGVTQTPRYLIKTRGQQVTLSCSPISGHRSVSWYQQTPGQGLQFLFEYFSETQRNKGNFPGRFSGRQFSNSRSEMNVSTLELGDSALYLCASSLGGVQETQYFGPGTRLLVL.

V gene TRBV20-1 combines with J gene TRBJ2-1; D gene uncertain. Per the germline V gene, CDR1 is DFQATT and CDR2 is SNEGSKA (reference sequence). Trimming left V 7 bases short and J 6 bases short, with 10 bases between. The CDR3 is 11 amino acids. As DNA, the CDR3 is TGCAGTGGCTCTTGGGTCAATGAGCAGTTCTTC. Protein sequence: CSGSWVNEQFF.

The V gene is TRBV5-1, the J gene TRBJ2-7, with D perhaps given as TRBD1 or TRBD2 (7 bases each). CDR1 is SGHRS, CDR2 YFSETQ, per germline. The CDR3 has 17 amino acids. V was shortened by 5 bases and J by 4 bases, with 25 bases between the two germline ends. CDR3 in amino acids: CASRESGTAGKAYEQYF. CDR3 nucleotides: TGCGCCAGCAGAGAATCTGGGACAGCGGGAAAGGCGTACGAGCAGTACTTC. Together with reference TRBV5-1 and TRBJ2-7, the CDR3 gives the full variable domain: KAGVTQTPRYLIKTRGQQVTLSCSPISGHRSVSWYQQTPGQGLQFLFEYFSETQRNKGNFPGRFSGRQFSNSRSEMNVSTLELGDSALYLCASRESGTAGKAYEQYFGPGTRLTVT.